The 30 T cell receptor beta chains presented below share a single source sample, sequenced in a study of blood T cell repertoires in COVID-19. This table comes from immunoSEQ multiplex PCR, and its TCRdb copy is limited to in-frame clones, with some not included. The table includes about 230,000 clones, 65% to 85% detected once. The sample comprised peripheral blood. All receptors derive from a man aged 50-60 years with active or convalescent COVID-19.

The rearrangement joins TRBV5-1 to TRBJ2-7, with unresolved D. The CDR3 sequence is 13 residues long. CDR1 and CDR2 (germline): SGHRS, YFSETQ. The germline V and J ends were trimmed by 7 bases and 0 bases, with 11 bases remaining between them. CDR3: CASAPEDSYEQYF. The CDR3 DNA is TGCGCCAGCGCGCCTGAGGACTCCTACGAGCAGTACTTC.

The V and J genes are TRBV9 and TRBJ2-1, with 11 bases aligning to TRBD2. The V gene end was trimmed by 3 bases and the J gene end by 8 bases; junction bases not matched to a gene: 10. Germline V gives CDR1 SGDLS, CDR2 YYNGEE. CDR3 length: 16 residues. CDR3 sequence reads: CASSAPRASGGYEQFF. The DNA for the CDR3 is TGTGCCAGCAGCGCCCCCCGGGCTAGCGGGGGGTATGAGCAGTTCTTC.

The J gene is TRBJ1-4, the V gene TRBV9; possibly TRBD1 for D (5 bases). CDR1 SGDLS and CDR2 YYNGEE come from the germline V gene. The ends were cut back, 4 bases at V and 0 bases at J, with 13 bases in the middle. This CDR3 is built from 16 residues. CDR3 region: CASSPQGFATNEKLFF. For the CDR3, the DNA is TGTGCCAGCAGCCCGCAGGGATTTGCAACTAATGAAAAACTGTTTTTT.

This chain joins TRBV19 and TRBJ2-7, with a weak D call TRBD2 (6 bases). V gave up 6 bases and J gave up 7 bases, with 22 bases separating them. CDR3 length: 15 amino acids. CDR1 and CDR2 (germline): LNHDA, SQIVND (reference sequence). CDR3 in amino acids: CASRAGTPAREEQYF. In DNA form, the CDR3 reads TGTGCCAGTAGGGCCGGGACCCCAGCCCGGGAGGAGCAGTACTTC.

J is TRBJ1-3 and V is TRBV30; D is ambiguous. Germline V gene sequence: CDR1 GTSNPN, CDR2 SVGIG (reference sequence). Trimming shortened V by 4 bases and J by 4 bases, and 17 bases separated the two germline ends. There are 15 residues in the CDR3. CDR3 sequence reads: CAWTPLEGYGNTIYF. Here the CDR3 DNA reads TGTGCCTGGACCCCCCTAGAGGGTTACGGAAACACCATATATTTT.

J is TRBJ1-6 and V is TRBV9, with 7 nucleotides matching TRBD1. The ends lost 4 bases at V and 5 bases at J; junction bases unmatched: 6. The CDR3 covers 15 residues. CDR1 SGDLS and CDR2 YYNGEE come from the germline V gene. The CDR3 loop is CASSSRTGDNSPLHF. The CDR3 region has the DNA TGTGCCAGCAGCTCCCGGACAGGAGATAATTCACCCCTCCACTTT.

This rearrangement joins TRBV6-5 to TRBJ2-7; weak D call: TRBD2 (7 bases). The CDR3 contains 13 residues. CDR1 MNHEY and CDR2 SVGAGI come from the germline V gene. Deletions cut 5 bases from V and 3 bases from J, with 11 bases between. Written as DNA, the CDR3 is TGTGCCAGCAGTAGGGGGGGTCGCTACGAGCAGTACTTC. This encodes CASSRGGRYEQYF.

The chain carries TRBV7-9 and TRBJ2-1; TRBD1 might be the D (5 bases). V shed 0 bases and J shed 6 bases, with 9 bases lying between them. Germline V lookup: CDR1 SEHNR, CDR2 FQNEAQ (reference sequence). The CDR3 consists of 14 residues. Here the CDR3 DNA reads TGTGCCAGCAGCTTAGCAGGGGCCATCAATGAGCAGTTCTTC. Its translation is CASSLAGAINEQFF. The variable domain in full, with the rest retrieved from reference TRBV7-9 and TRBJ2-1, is DTGVSQNPRHKITKRGQNVTFRCDPISEHNRLYWYRQTLGQGPEFLTYFQNEAQLEKSRLLSDRFSAERPKGSFSTLEIQRTEQGDSAMYLCASSLAGAINEQFFGPGTRLTVL.

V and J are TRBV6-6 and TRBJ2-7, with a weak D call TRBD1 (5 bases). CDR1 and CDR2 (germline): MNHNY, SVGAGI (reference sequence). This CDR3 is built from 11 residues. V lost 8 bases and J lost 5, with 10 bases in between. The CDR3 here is CASSSRDEQYF. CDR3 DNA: TGTGCCAGCTCCTCCAGGGACGAGCAGTACTTC.

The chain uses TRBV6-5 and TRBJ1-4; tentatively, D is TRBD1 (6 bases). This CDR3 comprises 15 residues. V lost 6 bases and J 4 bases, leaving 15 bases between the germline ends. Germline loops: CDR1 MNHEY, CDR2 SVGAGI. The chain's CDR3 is CASSPRTANNEKLFF. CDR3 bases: TGTGCCAGCAGCCCCCGGACAGCAAATAATGAAAAACTGTTTTTT.

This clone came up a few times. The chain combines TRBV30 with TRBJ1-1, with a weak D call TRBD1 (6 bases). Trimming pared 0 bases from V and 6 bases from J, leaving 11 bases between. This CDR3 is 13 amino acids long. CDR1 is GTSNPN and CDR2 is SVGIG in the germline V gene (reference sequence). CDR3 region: CAWSVGRGSEAFF. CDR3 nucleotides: TGTGCCTGGAGTGTAGGGAGGGGGTCTGAAGCTTTCTTT. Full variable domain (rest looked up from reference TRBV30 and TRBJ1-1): SQTIHQWPATLVQPVGSPLSLECTVEGTSNPNLYWYRQAAGRGLQLLFYSVGIGQISSEVPQNLSASRPQDRQFILSSKKLLLSDSGFYLCAWSVGRGSEAFFGQGTRLTVV.

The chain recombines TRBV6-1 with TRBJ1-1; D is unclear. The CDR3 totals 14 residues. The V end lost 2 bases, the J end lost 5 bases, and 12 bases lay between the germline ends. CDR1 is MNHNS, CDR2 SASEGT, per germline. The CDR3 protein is CASSEPDGWTEAFF. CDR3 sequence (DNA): TGTGCCAGCAGTGAACCTGACGGGTGGACTGAAGCTTTCTTT.

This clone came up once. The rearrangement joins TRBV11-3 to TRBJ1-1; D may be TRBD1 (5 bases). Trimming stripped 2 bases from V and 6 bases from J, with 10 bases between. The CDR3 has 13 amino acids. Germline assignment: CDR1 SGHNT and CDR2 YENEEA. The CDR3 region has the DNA TGTGCCAGCAGCTTAAGGGCGGGGGCTGAAGCTTTCTTT. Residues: CASSLRAGAEAFF.

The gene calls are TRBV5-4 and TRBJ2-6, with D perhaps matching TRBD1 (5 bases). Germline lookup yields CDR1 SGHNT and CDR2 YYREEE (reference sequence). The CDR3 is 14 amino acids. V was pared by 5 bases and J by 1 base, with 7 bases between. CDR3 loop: CASSSGSGANVLTF. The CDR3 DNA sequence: TGTGCCAGCAGTTCAGGGTCTGGGGCCAACGTCCTGACTTTC.

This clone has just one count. As DNA, the CDR3 is TGTGCCAGTAGTCCCAGGGCAGGCCCCGGGGAGCTGTTTTTT. It is translated as CASSPRAGPGELFF. V usage is TRBV19 and J usage is TRBJ2-2, with D perhaps TRBD1 (5 bases). Trimming pared 5 bases from V and 6 bases from J, leaving 13 bases between. CDR1 is LNHDA, CDR2 SQIVND, per germline (reference sequence). The CDR3 spans 14 residues.

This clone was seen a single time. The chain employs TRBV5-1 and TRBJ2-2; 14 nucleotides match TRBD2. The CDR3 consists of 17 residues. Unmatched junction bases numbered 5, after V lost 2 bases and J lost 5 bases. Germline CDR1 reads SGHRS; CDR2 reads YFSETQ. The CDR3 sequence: CASSLRLAGGPTGELFF. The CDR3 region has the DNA TGCGCCAGCAGCTTACGACTAGCGGGGGGGCCGACCGGGGAGCTGTTTTTT.

CDR3 residues: CATSTSGQGAGELFF. The CDR3 DNA is TGTGCCACCAGCACCTCAGGACAGGGAGCAGGGGAGCTGTTTTTT. The rearrangement uses TRBV15 and TRBJ2-2, with TRBD1 matching over 8 bases. J was trimmed by 8 bases and V by 4 bases; bases with no gene match: 9. Germline lookup yields CDR1 LNHNV and CDR2 YYDKDF (reference sequence). There are 15 residues in the CDR3. Filled out from reference TRBV15 and TRBJ2-2, the complete variable domain reads DAMVIQNPRYQVTQFGKPVTLSCSQTLNHNVMYWYQQKSSQAPKLLFHYYDKDFNNEADTPDNFQSRRPNTSFCFLDIRSPGLGDTAMYLCATSTSGQGAGELFFGEGSRLTVL.

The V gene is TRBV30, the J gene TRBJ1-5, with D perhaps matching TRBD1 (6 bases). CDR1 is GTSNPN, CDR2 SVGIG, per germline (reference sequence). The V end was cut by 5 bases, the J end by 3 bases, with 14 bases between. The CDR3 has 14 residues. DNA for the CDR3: TGTGCCTGGGCGATCCAGGGGAACAATCAGCCCCAGCATTTT. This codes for CAWAIQGNNQPQHF.

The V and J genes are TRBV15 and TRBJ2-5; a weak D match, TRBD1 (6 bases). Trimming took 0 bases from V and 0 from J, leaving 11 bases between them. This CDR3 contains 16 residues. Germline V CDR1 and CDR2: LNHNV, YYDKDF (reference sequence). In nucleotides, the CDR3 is TGTGCCACCAGCAGAGAAGGGACAAACAACCAAGAGACCCAGTACTTC. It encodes CATSREGTNNQETQYF. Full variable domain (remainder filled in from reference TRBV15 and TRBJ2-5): DAMVIQNPRYQVTQFGKPVTLSCSQTLNHNVMYWYQQKSSQAPKLLFHYYDKDFNNEADTPDNFQSRRPNTSFCFLDIRSPGLGDTAMYLCATSREGTNNQETQYFGPGTRLLVL.

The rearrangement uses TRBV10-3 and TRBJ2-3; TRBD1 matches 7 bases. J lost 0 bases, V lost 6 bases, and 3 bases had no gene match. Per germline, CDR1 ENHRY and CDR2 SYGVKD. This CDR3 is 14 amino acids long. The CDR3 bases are TGTGCCATCAGAGGGGGCATTAGCACAGATACGCAGTATTTT. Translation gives CAIRGGISTDTQYF.

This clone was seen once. The CDR3 sequence is CASSEIKGLQGTQYF. The CDR3 DNA follows: TGTGCCAGCAGTGAAATAAAGGGACTCCAGGGGACCCAGTACTTC. V and J are TRBV2 and TRBJ2-5, with D tentatively TRBD2 (6 bases). V was pared by 2 bases and J by 7 bases, with 17 bases between. CDR1 is SNHLY, CDR2 FYNNEI, per germline. CDR3 size: 15 residues.

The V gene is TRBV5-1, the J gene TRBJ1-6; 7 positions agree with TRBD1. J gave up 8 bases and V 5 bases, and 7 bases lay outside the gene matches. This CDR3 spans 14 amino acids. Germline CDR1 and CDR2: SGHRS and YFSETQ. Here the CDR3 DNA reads TGCGCCAGCAGGGAGACAGGGAGCGATTCACCCCTCCACTTT. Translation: CASRETGSDSPLHF.

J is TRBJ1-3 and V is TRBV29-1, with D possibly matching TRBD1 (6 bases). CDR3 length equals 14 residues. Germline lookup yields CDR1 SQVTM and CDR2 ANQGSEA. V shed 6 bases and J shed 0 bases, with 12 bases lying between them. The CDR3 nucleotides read TGCAGCGTGTCCAGGGGCTCCTCTGGAAACACCATATATTTT. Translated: CSVSRGSSGNTIYF.

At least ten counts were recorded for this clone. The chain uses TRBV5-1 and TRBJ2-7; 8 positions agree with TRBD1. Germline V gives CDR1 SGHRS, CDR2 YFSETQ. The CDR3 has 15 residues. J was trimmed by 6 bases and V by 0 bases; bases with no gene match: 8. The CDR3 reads CASSLAGTGALEQYF. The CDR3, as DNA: TGCGCCAGCAGCTTGGCCGGGACAGGAGCGCTCGAGCAGTACTTC.

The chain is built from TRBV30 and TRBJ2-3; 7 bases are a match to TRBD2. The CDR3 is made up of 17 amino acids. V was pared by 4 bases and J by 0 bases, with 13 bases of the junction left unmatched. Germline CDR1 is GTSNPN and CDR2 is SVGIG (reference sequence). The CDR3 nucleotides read TGTGCCTGGATTAAAGCGGGGACCTTTTTTAGCACAGATACGCAGTATTTT. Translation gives CAWIKAGTFFSTDTQYF.

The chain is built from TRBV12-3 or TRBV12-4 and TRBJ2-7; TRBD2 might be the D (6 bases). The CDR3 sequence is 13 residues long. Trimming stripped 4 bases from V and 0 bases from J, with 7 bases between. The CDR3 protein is CASSSGLSYEQYF. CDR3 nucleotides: TGTGCCAGCAGTTCGGGACTCTCCTACGAGCAGTACTTC.

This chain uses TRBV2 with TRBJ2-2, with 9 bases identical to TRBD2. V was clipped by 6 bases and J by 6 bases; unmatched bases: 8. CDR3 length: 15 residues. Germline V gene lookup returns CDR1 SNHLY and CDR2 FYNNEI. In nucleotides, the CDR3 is TGTGCCAGCAGCCCCGGACTAGCGAAAGCCGGGGAGCTGTTTTTT. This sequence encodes CASSPGLAKAGELFF.

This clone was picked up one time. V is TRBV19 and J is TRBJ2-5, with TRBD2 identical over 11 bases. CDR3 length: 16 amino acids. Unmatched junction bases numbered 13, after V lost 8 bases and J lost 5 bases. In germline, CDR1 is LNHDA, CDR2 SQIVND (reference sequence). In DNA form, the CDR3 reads TGTGCCAGTTCCCGAAGGACTAGCGGGCATATTGAGACCCAGTACTTC. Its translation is CASSRRTSGHIETQYF.

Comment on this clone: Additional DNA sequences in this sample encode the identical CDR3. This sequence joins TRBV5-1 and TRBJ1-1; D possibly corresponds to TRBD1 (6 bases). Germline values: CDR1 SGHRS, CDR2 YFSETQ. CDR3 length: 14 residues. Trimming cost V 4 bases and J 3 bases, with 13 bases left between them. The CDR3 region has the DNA TGCGCCAGCAGCCTACAGGGCAGGGACACTGAAGCTTTCTTT. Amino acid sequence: CASSLQGRDTEAFF.

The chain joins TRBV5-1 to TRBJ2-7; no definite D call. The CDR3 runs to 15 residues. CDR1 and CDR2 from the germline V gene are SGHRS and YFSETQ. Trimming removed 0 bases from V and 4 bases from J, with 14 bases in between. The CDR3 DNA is TGCGCCAGCAGCTTGGAAGTCGGGTTCGAGTACGAGCAGTACTTC. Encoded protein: CASSLEVGFEYEQYF.